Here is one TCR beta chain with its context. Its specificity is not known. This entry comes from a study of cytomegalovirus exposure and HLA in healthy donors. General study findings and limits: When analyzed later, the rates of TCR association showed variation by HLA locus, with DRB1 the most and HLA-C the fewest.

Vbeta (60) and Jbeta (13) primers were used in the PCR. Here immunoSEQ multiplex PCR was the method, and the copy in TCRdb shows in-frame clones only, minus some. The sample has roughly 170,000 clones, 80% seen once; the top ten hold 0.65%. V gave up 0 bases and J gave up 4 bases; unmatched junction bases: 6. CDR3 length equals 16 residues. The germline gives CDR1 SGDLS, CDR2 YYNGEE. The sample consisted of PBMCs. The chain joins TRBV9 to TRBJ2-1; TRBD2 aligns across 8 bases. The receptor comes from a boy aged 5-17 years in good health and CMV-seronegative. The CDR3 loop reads CASSVAGGGTYNEQFF. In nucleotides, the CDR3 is TGTGCCAGCAGCGTAGCTGGCGGGGGGACTTACAATGAGCAGTTCTTC. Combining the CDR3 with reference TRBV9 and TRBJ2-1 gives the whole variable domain DSGVTQTPKHLITATGQRVTLRCSPRSGDLSVYWYQQSLDQGLQFLIQYYNGEERAKGNILERFSAQQFPDLHSELNLSSLELGDSALYFCASSVAGGGTYNEQFFGPGTRLTVL.